The subject of this entry is one T cell receptor beta chain. Its antigen specificity is not known. No base quality values were provided; no much bigger clone lies one nucleotide off. Genomic DNA was extracted from sorted cells for sequencing of the TCRbeta CDR3 region. The immunoSEQ Assay was used to sequence the TCRbeta CDR3 regions. TCRdb re-hosts the immuneACCESS table, in-frame sequences only. Its copies lack some clones; in the studies checked, an unresolved V gene accounts for under half of them, and the cause for the rest is not known. Within this sample are over 50,000 clones, with 83% of them counted one time only. The ten largest clones represent 0.7% of the sample. This entry is derived from a study of OX40 agonist ivuxolimab in advanced cancers. Study-wide context: The costimulatory receptor OX40 (CD134) was targeted by ivuxolimab, a fully human IgG2 agonistic monoclonal antibody. Intravenous ivuxolimab was administered to patients every 2 weeks at six dose levels: 0.01, 0.1, 0.3, 1.5, 3 and 10 mg/kg. Of the roughly 51 dose-escalation patients, hepatocellular carcinoma was present in 19, melanoma in approximately 15, renal cell carcinoma in 9 and head and neck cancer in 9. The dose-escalation cohort was 80% to 90% male with a mean age of approximately 60 years, ranging from about 20 to 80. Prior anti-PD-1, anti-PD-L1 or anti-CTLA-4 therapy was permitted, and approximately 42% of dose-escalation patients had received checkpoint inhibitors. Partial responses were achieved by three dose-escalation patients, of whom one had hepatocellular carcinoma and two had cutaneous melanoma. The purpose of peripheral TCRbeta sequencing was to test whether ivuxolimab changed TCR sequence diversity and led to clonal T-cell expansion. The monotherapy dose-escalation portion (N ≈ 56 patients) of the phase I ivuxolimab trial is reported in the paper.

The trial excluded patients who had a history of autoimmune disease or who were on systemic immunosuppression. Peripheral blood for TCR sequencing was collected from all dose cohorts at baseline, on cycle 4 day 1, and on cycle 7 day 1. Samples came from an open-label, multicenter, first-in-human phase I dose-escalation trial of ivuxolimab. Adults with locally advanced or metastatic melanoma, renal cell carcinoma, hepatocellular carcinoma or head and neck squamous cell carcinoma were enrolled in the trial. Before TCR sequencing, CD4+ and CD8+ T cells were separately sorted from peripheral blood. The germline V gene (reference sequence) yields MNHEY for CDR1 and SMNVEV for CDR2. From its cysteine to its phenylalanine, the CDR3 spans 13 amino acids. CDR3 DNA is the only sequence kept; it has 39 bases, read in frame from the first base. V is shortened by 2 bases, J by 5 bases, and the region joining them spans 7 bases.

The investigation overall reported the following: Partial responders in the 0.1-3.0 mg/kg groups had among the lowest normalized peripheral clonal expansion, especially among CD8+ T cells. After ivuxolimab, CD8+ T cells had more expanded clones than CD4+ T cells on average. Low levels of normalized T-cell clonal expansion were also shown by some nonresponding patients. At doses of 0.1 to 3.0 mg/kg, clonal expansion of both CD4+ and CD8+ T cells in blood was seen between baseline and week 6. Antigen specificity was not determined for the clonally expanded peripheral T cells.

This receptor was obtained from an adult with an advanced solid tumor such as melanoma, head and neck, liver or kidney cancer. Rearrangement joined TRBV27 to TRBJ1-5, with the D gene too uncertain to name. Here the sequenced sample was CD4+ or CD8+ T cells sorted from blood, taken in a trial of the OX40 agonist ivuxolimab. The CDR3 protein sequence reads: CASSLMWDQPQHF. The DNA sequence follows: TGTGCCAGCAGTTTAATGTGGGATCAGCCCCAGCATTTT.